The 16 T cell receptor beta chains below were found in one sample sequenced in a study of hypomethylating agent response in myelodysplastic syndrome. Method: immunoSEQ multiplex PCR; TCRdb's copy keeps in-frame clones and lacks some. The sample records approximately 11,000 clones, 75% to 85% being singletons. This specimen was bone marrow, taken before or after starting hypomethylating agent treatment for myelodysplastic syndrome (not recorded which). These TCRs come from a human donor with myelodysplastic syndrome.

The genes are TRBV30 and TRBJ1-5, with D possibly matching TRBD1 (6 bases). Between the trimmed V and J ends, which lost 3 bases and 1 base, there was a span of 7 bases. CDR1 is GTSNPN and CDR2 is SVGIG in the germline V gene (reference sequence). The CDR3 is 13 amino acids. The DNA of the CDR3 is TGTGCCTGGAGCGGACAGAGCAATCAGCCCCAGCATTTT. Encoded protein: CAWSGQSNQPQHF. Using reference TRBV30 and TRBJ1-5 for the parts outside the CDR3, the full variable domain is SQTIHQWPATLVQPVGSPLSLECTVEGTSNPNLYWYRQAAGRGLQLLFYSVGIGQISSEVPQNLSASRPQDRQFILSSKKLLLSDSGFYLCAWSGQSNQPQHFGDGTRLSIL.

This chain joins TRBV27 and TRBJ1-5; D might be TRBD1 (6 bases). The germline V gene has CDR1 MNHEY and CDR2 SMNVEV (reference sequence). The CDR3 spans 14 residues. The V end lost 8 bases, the J end lost 4 bases, and 15 bases lay between the germline ends. The CDR3 nucleotides are TGTGCCAGCGGGCGAGGAGGGGGAAATCAGCCCCAGCATTTT. Encoded protein: CASGRGGGNQPQHF.

The chain is built from TRBV6-1 and TRBJ2-7; the D gene could be TRBD1 or TRBD2 (5 bases each). V lost 6 bases and J 0 bases, leaving 9 bases between the germline ends. The CDR3 loop spans 13 amino acids. Germline CDR1 and CDR2: MNHNS and SASEGT. CDR3 residues: CASRRGSSYEQYF. Written as DNA, the CDR3 is TGTGCCAGCAGGAGGGGAAGCTCCTACGAGCAGTACTTC.

V usage is TRBV10-1 and J usage is TRBJ2-2; TRBD1 might be the D (5 bases). Germline CDR1 WNHNN, CDR2 SYGVQD (reference sequence). V was cut by 3 bases and J by 3 bases, with 5 bases left in between. The CDR3 runs 13 residues. CDR3 bases: TGCGCCAGCAGTGACAGGGACACCGGGGAGCTGTTTTTT. Translation: CASSDRDTGELFF.

The chain has TRBV4-2 and TRBJ2-2, with unresolved D. CDR3 length equals 15 residues. Germline CDR1 reads LGHNA; CDR2 reads YNFKEQ. V dropped 0 bases and J dropped 8 bases, with 13 bases sitting between them. For the CDR3, the DNA is TGTGCCAGCAGCCAAGATCAGGACCTCCGGGGGGAGCTGTTTTTT. This codes for CASSQDQDLRGELFF.

The table lists this clone with a count of one. The rearrangement links TRBV27 to TRBJ1-4, with D unclear. CDR1 and CDR2 (germline): MNHEY, SMNVEV (reference sequence). CDR3 length equals 12 residues. V was cut by 11 bases and J by 5 bases, with 12 bases left in between. The CDR3 coding sequence is TGTGCCTCGGGATCTATCAATGAAAAACTGTTTTTT. It specifies CASGSINEKLFF. Complete variable domain (other parts from reference TRBV27 and TRBJ1-4): EAQVTQNPRYLITVTGKKLTVTCSQNMNHEYMSWYRQDPGLGLRQIYYSMNVEVTDKGDVPEGYKVSRKEKRNFPLILESPSPNQTSLYFCASGSINEKLFFGSGTQLSVL.

The chain links TRBV7-3 to TRBJ2-7; perhaps D is TRBD1 or TRBD2 (7 bases each). V was cut by 5 bases and J by 0 bases, with 14 bases left in between. From germline, CDR1 is SGHTA and CDR2 FQGTGA. The CDR3 totals 15 residues. This CDR3 is CASSLSGGGSYEQYF. The CDR3 DNA sequence: TGTGCCAGCAGCCTATCAGGGGGGGGCTCCTACGAGCAGTACTTC.

The chain uses TRBV11-3 and TRBJ2-5; D is possibly TRBD2 (7 bases). The CDR3 length is 14 residues. CDR1 is SGHNT and CDR2 is YENEEA in the germline V gene. Trimming shortened V by 5 bases and J by 5 bases, and 15 bases separated the two germline ends. The CDR3 loop reads CASSEGGPSETQYF. The CDR3 bases are TGTGCCAGCAGCGAGGGGGGGCCCTCTGAGACCCAGTACTTC.

The chain recombines TRBV5-1 with TRBJ2-7; possibly TRBD1 for D (6 bases). Looked up from germline, CDR1 is SGHRS and CDR2 is YFSETQ. The CDR3 is 15 amino acids. V lost 4 bases to trimming and J lost 4 bases, with 18 bases between them. CDR3 amino acids: CASSAGQSSRYEQYF. DNA for the CDR3: TGCGCCAGCAGCGCCGGACAGTCCTCTCGGTACGAGCAGTACTTC. The full variable domain, in which reference TRBV5-1 and TRBJ2-7 provide the parts outside the CDR3, is KAGVTQTPRYLIKTRGQQVTLSCSPISGHRSVSWYQQTPGQGLQFLFEYFSETQRNKGNFPGRFSGRQFSNSRSEMNVSTLELGDSALYLCASSAGQSSRYEQYFGPGTRLTVT.

This sequence joins TRBV11-2 and TRBJ1-5; TRBD1 is a possible D gene (5 bases). Between the trimmed V and J ends, which lost 3 bases and 6 bases, there was a span of 9 bases. The CDR3 contains 13 residues. From germline, CDR1 is SGHAT and CDR2 FQNNGV. The CDR3 loop reads CASSFSRGQPQHF. CDR3 nucleotides: TGTGCCAGCAGCTTTTCGAGGGGTCAGCCCCAGCATTTT.

The chain links TRBV5-1 to TRBJ2-7; no clear D gene. Germline loops: CDR1 SGHRS, CDR2 YFSETQ. The CDR3 covers 17 residues. Trimming removed 5 bases from V and 0 bases from J, with 21 bases in between. CDR3 amino acids: CASRLKPTGDLSYEQYF. The CDR3 coding sequence is TGCGCCAGCAGACTCAAACCAACCGGCGATCTCTCCTACGAGCAGTACTTC.

V and J are TRBV7-7 and TRBJ2-7; D call uncertain. Germline V gives CDR1 SSHAT, CDR2 FNYEAQ (reference sequence). This CDR3 has 12 amino acids. V dropped 5 bases and J dropped 7 bases, with 12 bases sitting between them. The CDR3 here is CASSPLGREQYF. The CDR3 coding sequence is TGTGCCAGCAGCCCCCTTGGAAGGGAGCAGTACTTC.

Points on this clone: Mismatch with germline at one junction end may stem from a read error. This chain uses TRBV7-9 with TRBJ1-1, with D uncertain. The germline V gene has CDR1 SEHNR and CDR2 FQNEAQ (reference sequence). The length of the CDR3 is 14 residues. CDR3 DNA sequence: TGTGCCAGCAGCCCCTCCGGGGTGAACAGTGAAGCTTTCTTT. Its translation: CASSPSGVNSEAFF.

This sequence joins TRBV7-3 and TRBJ1-2, with 10 bases lining up with TRBD1. This CDR3 spans 13 amino acids. Trimming cost V 9 bases and J 7 bases; bases outside gene matches: 8. CDR1 and CDR2 from the germline V gene are SGHTA and FQGTGA. CDR3 sequence: CASITGTGAGYTF. The CDR3 DNA reads as TGTGCCAGTATTACCGGGACAGGGGCTGGCTACACCTTC. Looking up the rest from reference TRBV7-3 and TRBJ1-2 gives the full variable domain: GAGVSQTPSNKVTEKGKYVELRCDPISGHTALYWYRQSLGQGPEFLIYFQGTGAADDSGLPNDRFFAVRPEGSVSTLKIQRTERGDSAVYLCASITGTGAGYTFGSGTRLTVV.

This rearrangement joins TRBV10-2 to TRBJ2-5; the D gene is possibly TRBD1 (5 bases). Germline V lookup: CDR1 WSHSY, CDR2 SAAADI. The V gene lost 6 bases and the J gene lost 1 base, with 12 bases spanning the gap. CDR3 length equals 14 residues. CDR3 nucleotides: TGCGCCAGCAGCCGACAGCTTTCCCAAGAGACCCAGTACTTC. Translation: CASSRQLSQETQYF.

The rearrangement joins TRBV2 to TRBJ2-3; D gene unclear. The V gene lost 10 bases and the J gene lost 0 bases, with 17 bases spanning the gap. Germline V gene sequence: CDR1 SNHLY, CDR2 FYNNEI. This CDR3 contains 15 residues. The CDR3 reads CATRPGQRSTDTQYF. The CDR3 DNA reads as TGTGCCACCAGGCCCGGTCAACGAAGCACAGATACGCAGTATTTT.